These T cell receptor beta chains were read from a single sample in a study of radiation and T cells in renal cell carcinoma. Data came from immunoSEQ multiplex PCR; TCRdb stores just in-frame clones and leaves some out. In the table there are some 130,000 clones, 88% of which are singletons. The source material was blood, sampled from a patient whose treatment included radiotherapy and nephrectomy. These receptors came from a woman in her seventies with renal cell carcinoma. Each CDR3 is given with its conserved first and last residue. D genes are given only for firm matches. Where a row states a size, it is once, few, many or the class of an expanded clone; other rows omit it.

j_call clone_size d_call v_call cdr3_aa cdr3_nt
TRBJ2-7 few TRBD1 TRBV28 CASRQGGRYEQYF TGTGCCAGCAGACAGGGGGGACGCTACGAGCAGTACTTC
TRBJ2-5 - TRBD2 TRBV7-2 CASSLRTSGAPAQETQYF TGTGCCAGCAGCTTAAGGACTAGCGGGGCCCCGGCGCAAGAGACCCAGTACTTC
TRBJ1-5 - - TRBV10-3 CAISESIQGLNQPQHF TGTGCCATCAGTGAGTCGATTCAGGGGCTCAATCAGCCCCAGCATTTT
TRBJ2-3 - - TRBV30 CAWSRGDPSTDTQYF TGTGCCTGGAGTAGGGGAGATCCTAGCACAGATACGCAGTATTTT
TRBJ1-2 - - TRBV4-3 CASSQERQGIGYGYTF TGCGCCAGCAGCCAAGAGCGGCAGGGGATCGGCTATGGCTACACCTTC
TRBJ2-7 - - TRBV5-4 CASSGAYEQYF TGTGCCAGCAGTGGCGCCTACGAGCAGTATTTC
TRBJ2-5 once TRBD1 TRBV19 CASTRAGGSQETQYF TGTGCCAGTACCCGGGCAGGGGGATCACAAGAGACCCAGTACTTC
TRBJ2-1 - - TRBV7-7 CASSPLGTYNEQFF TGTGCTAGCAGCCCGTTGGGGACCTACAATGAGCAGTTCTTC
TRBJ2-5 - - TRBV7-9 CASSLDETQYF TGTGCCAGCAGCTTAGACGAGACCCAGTACTTC
TRBJ1-1 once TRBD1 TRBV6-6 CASSPQGADTEAFF TGTGCCAGCAGTCCCCAGGGGGCGGACACTGAAGCTTTCTTT
TRBJ2-6 - - TRBV29-1 CSVEDSGANVLTF TGCAGCGTTGAAGACTCTGGGGCCAACGTCCTGACTTTC
TRBJ1-3 - - TRBV11-3 CASSLARGLGNTIYF TGTGCCAGCAGCTTAGCCCGGGGTCTTGGAAACACCATATATTTT
TRBJ1-6 few - TRBV30 CAWSVFGAEYNSPLHF TGTGCCTGGAGTGTGTTTGGGGCAGAATATAATTCACCCCTCCACTTT
TRBJ2-1 - TRBD2 TRBV7-3 CASSALSGGTYNEQFF TGTGCCAGCAGCGCCCTAAGCGGGGGGACCTACAATGAGCAGTTCTTC
TRBJ1-1 - - TRBV30 CAWRAGTEAFF TGTGCCTGGAGGGCTGGGACTGAAGCTTTCTTT
TRBJ2-7 - TRBD1 TRBV7-9 CASSLVNRGEQYF TGTGCCAGCAGCTTAGTTAACAGGGGCGAGCAGTACTTC
TRBJ1-5 - - TRBV4-1 CASSPFQADQPQHF TGCGCCAGCAGCCCCTTTCAGGCAGATCAGCCCCAGCATTTT
TRBJ1-1 - - TRBV5-6 CASSRRRNTEAFF TGTGCCAGCAGTAGGAGGAGGAACACTGAAGCTTTCTTT
TRBJ2-3 - TRBD2 TRBV29-1 CSVALAGGDTQYF TGCAGCGTTGCGCTAGCGGGGGGGGATACGCAGTATTTT
TRBJ1-2 - - TRBV7-9 CASSLGDYGYTF TGTGCCAGCAGCCTCGGTGACTATGGCTACACCTTC
TRBJ2-7 - TRBD2 TRBV5-4 CASSKTGGAYEQYF TGTGCCAGCAGCAAAACCGGGGGGGCCTACGAGCAGTACTTC
TRBJ2-3 once - TRBV4-3 CASSQDDLRTDTQYF TGCGCCAGCAGCCAAGACGACCTACGCACAGATACGCAGTATTTT
TRBJ2-7 - TRBD2 TRBV29-1 CSVVAGQISYEQYF TGCAGCGTTGTAGCGGGACAAATCTCCTACGAGCAGTACTTC
TRBJ1-5 - - TRBV7-6 CASSSGPAAGLNSNQPQHF TGTGCCAGCAGCTCGGGACCAGCGGCAGGGTTGAATAGCAATCAGCCCCAGCATTTT
TRBJ2-7 - TRBD1 TRBV6-1 CASRDRGSTYEQYF TGTGCCAGCAGGGACAGGGGTTCTACCTACGAGCAGTACTTC